The 15 T cell receptor beta chains reported below all come from one sample, sequenced in a study of T cells after yellow fever vaccination. TCRdb re-derived calls from the 5' RACE reads in MiXCR, one entry per CDR3 protein. The table has a few hundred thousand distinct CDR3 sequences, 4.1% seen once. The sequenced sample was PBMCs, obtained 5 days after the yellow fever booster vaccination. The receptors here all came from a man in his late teens or twenties who received the YFV17D yellow fever vaccine.

This CDR3 is CASRPPGGPTEAFF. CDR3 in DNA: TGTGCCAGCAGGCCTCCCGGGGGCCCCACTGAAGCTTTCTTT. The chain carries TRBV25-1 and TRBJ1-1; D is perhaps TRBD1 (6 bases). This CDR3 contains 14 residues. The germline CDR1 and CDR2 sequences are MGHDK and SYGVNS. Trimming cost V 6 bases and J 4 bases, with 15 bases left between them.

This clonotype was found many times. The junction departs from the called germline gene at one end, perhaps through a read error. The CDR3 coding sequence is TGTGCCAGCAGCCTAGAGGGGGGGGCTTCGTACAATGAGCAGTTCTTC. Translation gives CASSLEGGASYNEQFF. This chain joins TRBV11-2 and TRBJ2-1; D may be TRBD2 (7 bases). The CDR3 has 16 residues. Germline V lookup: CDR1 SGHAT, CDR2 FQNNGV.

The rearrangement joins TRBV4-1 to TRBJ2-5; TRBD1 aligns across 7 bases. After removal of 1 base from V and 2 bases from J, the junction contained 7 bases not matched to a gene. There are 16 residues in the CDR3. Germline CDR1 reads MGHRA; CDR2 reads YSYEKL. CDR3 loop: CASSQGLTDRQETQYF. The CDR3 DNA follows: TGCGCCAGCAGCCAAGGCCTTACGGACAGGCAAGAGACCCAGTACTTC.

This chain's CDR3 is CASSLKPVGGYTF. CDR3 coding DNA: TGCGCCAGCAGCCTTAAGCCCGTGGGTGGCTACACCTTC. The V and J genes are TRBV5-1 and TRBJ1-2; no reliable D call. This CDR3 is 13 amino acids long. The germline CDR1 and CDR2 sequences are SGHRS and YFSETQ. V lost 4 bases, J lost 7 bases, and 14 bases lay in between.

This clonotype has just a few counts. This chain links TRBV7-2 with TRBJ1-5, with unresolved D. In germline, CDR1 is SGHTA, CDR2 FQGNSA. V lost 5 bases and J lost 6, with 11 bases in between. The CDR3 loop spans 13 amino acids. The CDR3 here is CASSPLPGQPQHF. The CDR3 coding sequence is TGTGCCAGCAGCCCCCTGCCAGGTCAGCCCCAGCATTTT.

The J gene is TRBJ2-1, the V gene TRBV12-3 or TRBV12-4; 8 nucleotides agree with TRBD1. The trim removed 6 bases at V and 9 bases at J, leaving 7 bases unmatched. CDR3 length: 13 amino acids. For the CDR3, the DNA is TGTGCCAGCAGGCGCGGACAGGGCAGTGAGCAGTTCTTC. Protein: CASRRGQGSEQFF.

The chain carries TRBV27 and TRBJ2-7, with D uncertain. Germline V lookup: CDR1 MNHEY, CDR2 SMNVEV (reference sequence). The CDR3 length is 14 residues. Deletions cut 7 bases from V and 0 bases from J, with 13 bases between. CDR3 bases: TGTGCCAGCAAAGAGGCGGAGCTCTCCTACGAGCAGTACTTC. Its translation: CASKEAELSYEQYF.

As DNA, the CDR3 is TGTGCCACCCGGAGGACTAGCGGGGAGTACGAGCAGTACTTC. Its translation: CATRRTSGEYEQYF. The V and J genes are TRBV15 and TRBJ2-7; 12 nucleotides match TRBD2. The CDR3 covers 14 residues. The junction had 6 bases not matched to a gene; V was cut back by 8 bases and J by 4 bases. Germline V gene data show CDR1 as LNHNV and CDR2 as YYDKDF (reference sequence).

This clonotype was counted only a few times. V and J are TRBV5-1 and TRBJ2-1; possibly TRBD1 for D (6 bases). The V gene lost 3 bases and the J gene lost 3 bases, with 16 bases spanning the gap. Germline CDR1 SGHRS, CDR2 YFSETQ. CDR3 size: 16 residues. CDR3 sequence (DNA): TGCGCCAGCAGCTCGGGCGACAGGAGCCTCTACAATGAGCAGTTCTTC. Encoded protein: CASSSGDRSLYNEQFF.

The rearrangement joins TRBV12-3 or TRBV12-4 to TRBJ2-7; 10 positions agree with TRBD1. V was pared by 5 bases and J by 7 bases, with 5 bases of the junction left unmatched. The CDR3 runs to 13 residues. CDR3 amino acids: CASSQDRGLEQYV. CDR3 in DNA: TGTGCCAGCAGTCAAGACAGGGGGCTTGAGCAGTACGTC.

In this sample, this clonotype turned up a few times. The chain carries TRBV20-1 and TRBJ2-3, with a weak D call TRBD1 (7 bases). In germline, CDR1 is DFQATT, CDR2 SNEGSKA (reference sequence). V dropped 3 bases and J dropped 4 bases, with 14 bases sitting between them. The CDR3 totals 14 residues. CDR3 in amino acids: CSARDRRGPDTQYF. The DNA for the CDR3 is TGCAGTGCTAGGGACAGGCGGGGTCCAGATACGCAGTATTTT.

V gene TRBV27 combines with J gene TRBJ2-3; 7 nucleotides line up with TRBD1. The CDR3 covers 17 residues. CDR1 MNHEY and CDR2 SMNVEV come from the germline V gene (reference sequence). V lost 5 bases and J lost 1; bases outside the gene matches: 12. CDR3 in DNA: TGTGCCAGCAGTAACCGGGGCGAGGGGGCCGGCACAGATACGCAGTATTTT. This translates into CASSNRGEGAGTDTQYF.

V and J are TRBV7-2 and TRBJ1-4; the D is unclear. The CDR3 is 12 amino acids. The V end lost 1 base, the J end lost 10 bases, and 7 bases lay between the germline ends. The germline V gene encodes CDR1 SGHTA and CDR2 FQGNSA. In DNA form, the CDR3 reads TGTGCCAGCAGCTTAGAAAGGTCAAAACTGTTTTTT. This encodes CASSLERSKLFF.

This clonotype has more than one count but fewer than ten. This chain uses TRBV5-1 with TRBJ1-1, with 9 bases identical to TRBD1. In germline, CDR1 is SGHRS, CDR2 YFSETQ. This CDR3 has 16 amino acids. The trim removed 1 base at V and 4 bases at J, leaving 8 bases unmatched. CDR3 coding DNA: TGCGCCAGCAGCTTGCACAACAGGGGGCCGGCCACTGAAGCTTTCTTT. Its protein is CASSLHNRGPATEAFF. Complete variable domain (other parts from reference TRBV5-1 and TRBJ1-1): KAGVTQTPRYLIKTRGQQVTLSCSPISGHRSVSWYQQTPGQGLQFLFEYFSETQRNKGNFPGRFSGRQFSNSRSEMNVSTLELGDSALYLCASSLHNRGPATEAFFGQGTRLTVV.

The sample holds many counts of this clonotype. CDR3 protein: CASSLDRGIYGYTF. The CDR3 DNA reads as TGTGCCAGCAGCTTAGACAGGGGCATATATGGCTACACCTTC. This chain connects TRBV11-2 to TRBJ1-2, with D possibly TRBD1 on 6 matching bases. Germline CDR1 is SGHAT and CDR2 is FQNNGV. The CDR3 covers 14 residues. V lost 0 bases and J 5 bases, leaving 10 bases between the germline ends.